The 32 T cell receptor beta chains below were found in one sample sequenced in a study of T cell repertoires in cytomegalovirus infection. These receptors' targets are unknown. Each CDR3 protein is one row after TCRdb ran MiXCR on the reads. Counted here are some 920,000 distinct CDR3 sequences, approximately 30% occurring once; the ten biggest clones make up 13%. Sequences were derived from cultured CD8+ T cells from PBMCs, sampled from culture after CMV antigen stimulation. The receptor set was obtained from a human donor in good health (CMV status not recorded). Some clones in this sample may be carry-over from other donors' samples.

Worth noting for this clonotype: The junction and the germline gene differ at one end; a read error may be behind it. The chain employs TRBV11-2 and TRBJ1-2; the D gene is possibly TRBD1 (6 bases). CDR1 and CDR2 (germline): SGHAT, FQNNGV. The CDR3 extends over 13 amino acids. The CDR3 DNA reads TGTGCCAGCAACTTAGGACAGTACTATGGCTACACCTTC. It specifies CASNLGQYYGYTF.

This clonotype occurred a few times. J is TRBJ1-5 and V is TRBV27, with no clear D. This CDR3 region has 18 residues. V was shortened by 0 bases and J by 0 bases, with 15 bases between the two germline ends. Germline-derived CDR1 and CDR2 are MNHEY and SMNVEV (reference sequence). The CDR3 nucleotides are TGTGCCAGCAGTTTATCTTTTGAAGACACGTATAGCAATCAGCCCCAGCATTTT. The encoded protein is CASSLSFEDTYSNQPQHF.

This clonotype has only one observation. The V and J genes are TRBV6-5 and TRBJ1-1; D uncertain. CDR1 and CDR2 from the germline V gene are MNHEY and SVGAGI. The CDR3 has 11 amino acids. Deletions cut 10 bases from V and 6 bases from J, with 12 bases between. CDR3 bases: TGTGCCAACATATTAGGCGCTGAAGCTTTCTTT. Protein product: CANILGAEAFF.

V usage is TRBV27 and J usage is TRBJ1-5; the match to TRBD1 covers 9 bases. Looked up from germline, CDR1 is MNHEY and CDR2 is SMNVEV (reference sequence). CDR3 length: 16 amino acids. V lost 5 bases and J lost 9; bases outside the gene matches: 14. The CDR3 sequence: CASSHPTNRGPRPQHF. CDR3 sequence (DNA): TGTGCCAGCAGTCACCCAACCAACAGGGGGCCTCGGCCCCAGCATTTT.

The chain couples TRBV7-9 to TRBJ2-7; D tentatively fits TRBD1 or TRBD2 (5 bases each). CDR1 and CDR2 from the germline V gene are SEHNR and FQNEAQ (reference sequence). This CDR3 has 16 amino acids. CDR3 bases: TGTGCCAGCAGCTCCTTATTGGAGGACATTGCCTACGATCAGTACGTC. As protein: CASSSLLEDIAYDQYV.

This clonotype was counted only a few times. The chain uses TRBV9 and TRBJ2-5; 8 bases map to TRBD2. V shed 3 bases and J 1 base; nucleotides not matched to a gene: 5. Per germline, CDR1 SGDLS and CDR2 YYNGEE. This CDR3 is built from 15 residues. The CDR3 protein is CASSEQRGFQETQYF. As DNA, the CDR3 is TGTGCCAGCAGCGAACAGCGGGGGTTCCAAGAGACCCAGTACTTC.

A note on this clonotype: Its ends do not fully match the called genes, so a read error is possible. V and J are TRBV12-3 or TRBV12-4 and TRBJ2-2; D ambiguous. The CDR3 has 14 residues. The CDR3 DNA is TGTGCCAACAGTTTCTTCAGCAACACCGGGGAGCTGTTTTTT. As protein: CANSFFSNTGELFF.

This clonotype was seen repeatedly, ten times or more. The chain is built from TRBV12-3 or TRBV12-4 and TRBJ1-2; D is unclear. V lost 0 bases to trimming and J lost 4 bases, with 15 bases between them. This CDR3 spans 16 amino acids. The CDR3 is CASSLAHDRMTYGYTF. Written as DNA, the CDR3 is TGTGCCAGCAGTTTAGCGCACGACCGAATGACCTATGGCTACACCTTC.

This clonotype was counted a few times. CDR3 in amino acids: CASSADRDAGELFF. Written as DNA, the CDR3 is TGTGCCAGCAGCGCCGACAGGGACGCCGGGGAGCTGTTTTTT. The V gene is TRBV7-9, the J gene TRBJ2-2, with 7 bases lining up with TRBD1. This CDR3 has 14 residues. Unmatched junction bases numbered 6, after V lost 5 bases and J lost 6 bases. Per germline, CDR1 SEHNR and CDR2 FQNEAQ (reference sequence).

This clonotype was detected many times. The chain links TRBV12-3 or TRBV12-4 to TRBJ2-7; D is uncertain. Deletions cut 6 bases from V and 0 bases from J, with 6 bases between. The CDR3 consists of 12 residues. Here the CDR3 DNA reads TGTGCCAGCAGCCGGGTCTCCTACGAGCAGTACTTC. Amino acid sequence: CASSRVSYEQYF.

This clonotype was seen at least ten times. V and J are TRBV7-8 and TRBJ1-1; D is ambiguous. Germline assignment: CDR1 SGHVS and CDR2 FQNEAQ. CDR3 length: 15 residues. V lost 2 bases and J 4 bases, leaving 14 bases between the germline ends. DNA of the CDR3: TGTGCCAGCAGCTTAAGTACCTCCTCTTTCACTGAAGCTTTCTTT. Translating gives CASSLSTSSFTEAFF.

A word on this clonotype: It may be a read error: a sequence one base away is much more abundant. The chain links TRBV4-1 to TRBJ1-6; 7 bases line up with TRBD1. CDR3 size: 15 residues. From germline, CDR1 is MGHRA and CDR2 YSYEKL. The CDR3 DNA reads TGCACCAGCAGCCAACAAGACAGGGAGAATTCACCCCTCCACTTT. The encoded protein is CTSSQQDRENSPLHF.

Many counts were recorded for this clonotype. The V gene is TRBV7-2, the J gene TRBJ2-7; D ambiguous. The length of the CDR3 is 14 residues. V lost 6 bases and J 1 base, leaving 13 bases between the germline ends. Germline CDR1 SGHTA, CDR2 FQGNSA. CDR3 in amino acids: CASSQDVSSYEQYF. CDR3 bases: TGTGCCAGCAGTCAGGACGTGAGTTCCTACGAGCAGTACTTC.

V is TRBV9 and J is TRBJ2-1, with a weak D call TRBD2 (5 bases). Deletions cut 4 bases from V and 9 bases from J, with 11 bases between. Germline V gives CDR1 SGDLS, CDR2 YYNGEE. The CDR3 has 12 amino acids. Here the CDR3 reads CASSPSGGEQFF. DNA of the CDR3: TGTGCCAGCAGCCCCTCTGGAGGTGAGCAGTTCTTC.

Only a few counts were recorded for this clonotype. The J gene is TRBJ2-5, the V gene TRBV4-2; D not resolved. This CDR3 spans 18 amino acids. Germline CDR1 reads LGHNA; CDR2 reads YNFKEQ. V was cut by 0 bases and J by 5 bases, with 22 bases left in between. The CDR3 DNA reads TGTGCCAGCAGCCAAGAATCGCCTCCGGGCCGGGTGAGCGAGACCCAGTACTTC. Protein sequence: CASSQESPPGRVSETQYF.

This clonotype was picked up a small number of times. In DNA, the CDR3 is TGCAGTGTCGGGACACCCAGAGGTCAGCCCCAGCATTTT. The encoded protein is CSVGTPRGQPQHF. The rearrangement links TRBV20-1 to TRBJ1-5, with TRBD1 as a possible D gene (6 bases). The CDR3 is 13 residues long. The ends were cut back, 7 bases at V and 6 bases at J, with 16 bases in the middle. Germline CDR1 and CDR2: DFQATT and SNEGSKA (reference sequence).

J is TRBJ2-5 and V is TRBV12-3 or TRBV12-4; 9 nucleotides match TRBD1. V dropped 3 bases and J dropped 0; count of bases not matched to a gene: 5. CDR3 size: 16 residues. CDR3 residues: CASSLGDRVHQETQYF. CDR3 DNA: TGTGCCAGCAGTTTGGGGGACAGGGTCCACCAAGAGACCCAGTACTTC.

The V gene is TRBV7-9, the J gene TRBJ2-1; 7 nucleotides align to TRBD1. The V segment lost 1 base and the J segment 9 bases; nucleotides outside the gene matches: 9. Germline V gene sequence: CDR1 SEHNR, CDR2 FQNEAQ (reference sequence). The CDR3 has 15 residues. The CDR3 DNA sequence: TGTGCCAGCAGCTTAGTAAGGGGGCTAGCAGTTGAGCAGTTCTTC. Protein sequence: CASSLVRGLAVEQFF.

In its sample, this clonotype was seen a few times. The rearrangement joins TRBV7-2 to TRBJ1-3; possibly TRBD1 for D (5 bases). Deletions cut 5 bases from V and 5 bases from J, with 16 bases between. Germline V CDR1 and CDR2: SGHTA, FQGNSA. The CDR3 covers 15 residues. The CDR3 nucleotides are TGTGCCAGCAGCGGACCTAGTCGGGGACGAAACACCATATATTTT. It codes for CASSGPSRGRNTIYF.

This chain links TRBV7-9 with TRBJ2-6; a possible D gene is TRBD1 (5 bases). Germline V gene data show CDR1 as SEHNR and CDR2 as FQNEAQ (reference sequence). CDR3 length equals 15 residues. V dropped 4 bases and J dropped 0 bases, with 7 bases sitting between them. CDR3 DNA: TGTGCCAGCAGCTCCAGGGACTCTGGGGCCAACGTCCTGACTTTC. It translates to CASSSRDSGANVLTF. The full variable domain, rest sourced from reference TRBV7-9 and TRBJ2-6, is DTGVSQNPRHKITKRGQNVTFRCDPISEHNRLYWYRQTLGQGPEFLTYFQNEAQLEKSRLLSDRFSAERPKGSFSTLEIQRTEQGDSAMYLCASSSRDSGANVLTFGAGSRLTVL.

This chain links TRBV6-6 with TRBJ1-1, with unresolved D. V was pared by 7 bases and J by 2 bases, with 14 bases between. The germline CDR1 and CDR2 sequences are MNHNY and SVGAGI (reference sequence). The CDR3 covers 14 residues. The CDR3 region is CASTLREVNTEAFF. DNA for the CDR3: TGTGCCAGCACCCTACGGGAAGTCAACACTGAAGCTTTCTTT.

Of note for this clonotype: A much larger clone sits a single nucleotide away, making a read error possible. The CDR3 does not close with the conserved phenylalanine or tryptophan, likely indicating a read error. The CDR3 loop reads CASGLVQGEARIFYGYTI. The CDR3 bases are TGTGCTAGTGGTTTGGTACAAGGCGAGGCCAGGATATTCTATGGCTACACCATC. The gene calls are TRBV12-5 and TRBJ1-2; no clear D gene. Germline CDR1 reads LGHNT; CDR2 reads FRNRAP. V was pared by 0 bases and J by 4 bases, with 21 bases between. This CDR3 contains 18 residues.

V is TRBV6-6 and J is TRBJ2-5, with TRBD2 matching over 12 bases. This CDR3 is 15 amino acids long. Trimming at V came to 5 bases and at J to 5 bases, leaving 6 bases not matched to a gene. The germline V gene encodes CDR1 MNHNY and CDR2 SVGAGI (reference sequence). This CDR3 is CASSDGLAGSETQYF. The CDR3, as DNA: TGTGCCAGCAGTGACGGACTAGCGGGGTCTGAGACCCAGTACTTC.

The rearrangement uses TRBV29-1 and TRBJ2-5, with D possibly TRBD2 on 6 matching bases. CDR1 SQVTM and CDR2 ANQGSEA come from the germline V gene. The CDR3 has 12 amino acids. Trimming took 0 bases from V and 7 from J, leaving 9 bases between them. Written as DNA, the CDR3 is TGCAGCGTTGAAGAAGGGACTCCGACCCAGTACTTC. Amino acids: CSVEEGTPTQYF.

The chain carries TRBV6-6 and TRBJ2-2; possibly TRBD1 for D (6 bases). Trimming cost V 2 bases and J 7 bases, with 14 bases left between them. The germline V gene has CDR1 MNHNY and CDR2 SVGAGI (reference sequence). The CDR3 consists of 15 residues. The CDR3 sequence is CASSYARGIVGELFF. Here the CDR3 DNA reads TGTGCCAGCAGTTACGCCAGGGGAATCGTCGGGGAGCTGTTTTTT.

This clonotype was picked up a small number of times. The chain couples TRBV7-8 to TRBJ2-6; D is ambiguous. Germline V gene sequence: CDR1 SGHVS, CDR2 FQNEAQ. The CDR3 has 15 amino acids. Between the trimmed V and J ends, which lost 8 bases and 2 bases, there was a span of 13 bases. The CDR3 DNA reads TGTGCCAGCGCTAAGGCAGGTCCTGGGGCCAACGTCCTGACTTTC. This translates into CASAKAGPGANVLTF.

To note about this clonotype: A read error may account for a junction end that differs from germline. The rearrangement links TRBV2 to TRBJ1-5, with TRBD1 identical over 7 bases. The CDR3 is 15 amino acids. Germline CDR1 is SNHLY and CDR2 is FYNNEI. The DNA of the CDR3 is TGTGCCAGCACTCAGGGGGTGTATAGCAATCGGCCCCAGCATTTT. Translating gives CASTQGVYSNRPQHF.

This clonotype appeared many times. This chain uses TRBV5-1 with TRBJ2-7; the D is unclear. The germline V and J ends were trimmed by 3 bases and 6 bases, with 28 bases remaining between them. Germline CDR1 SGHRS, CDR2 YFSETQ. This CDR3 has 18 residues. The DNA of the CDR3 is TGCGCCAGCAGCTCGTATGGACCGGGTGAACTGACCTTTGTCGAGCAGTACTTC. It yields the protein CASSSYGPGELTFVEQYF.

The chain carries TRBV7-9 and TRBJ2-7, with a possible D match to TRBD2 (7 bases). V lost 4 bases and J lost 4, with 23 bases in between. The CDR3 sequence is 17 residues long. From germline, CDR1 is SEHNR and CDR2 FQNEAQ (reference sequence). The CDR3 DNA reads TGTGCCAGCAGCTCCCCCGAGCACGAAGGGAGGGGGTACGAGCAGTACGTC. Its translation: CASSSPEHEGRGYEQYV.

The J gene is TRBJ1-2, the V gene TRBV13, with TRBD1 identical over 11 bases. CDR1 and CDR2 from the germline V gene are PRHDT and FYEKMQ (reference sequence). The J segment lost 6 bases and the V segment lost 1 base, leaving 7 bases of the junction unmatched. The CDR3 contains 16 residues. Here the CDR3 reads CASSLARTGGTDGYTF. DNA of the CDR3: TGTGCCAGCAGCTTAGCCCGGACAGGGGGCACCGATGGCTACACCTTC.

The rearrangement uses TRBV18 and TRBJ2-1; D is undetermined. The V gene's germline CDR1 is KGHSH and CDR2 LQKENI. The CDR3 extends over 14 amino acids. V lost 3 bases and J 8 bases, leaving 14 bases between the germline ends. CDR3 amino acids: CASSPFKARDEQFF. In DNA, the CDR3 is TGTGCCAGCTCACCGTTTAAGGCTCGCGATGAGCAGTTCTTC.

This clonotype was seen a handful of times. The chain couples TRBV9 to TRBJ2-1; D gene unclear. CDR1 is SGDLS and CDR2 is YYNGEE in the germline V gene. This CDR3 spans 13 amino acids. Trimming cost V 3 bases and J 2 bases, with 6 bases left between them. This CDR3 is CASSGPAYNEQFF. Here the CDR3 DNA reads TGTGCCAGCAGCGGGCCCGCCTACAATGAGCAGTTCTTC.